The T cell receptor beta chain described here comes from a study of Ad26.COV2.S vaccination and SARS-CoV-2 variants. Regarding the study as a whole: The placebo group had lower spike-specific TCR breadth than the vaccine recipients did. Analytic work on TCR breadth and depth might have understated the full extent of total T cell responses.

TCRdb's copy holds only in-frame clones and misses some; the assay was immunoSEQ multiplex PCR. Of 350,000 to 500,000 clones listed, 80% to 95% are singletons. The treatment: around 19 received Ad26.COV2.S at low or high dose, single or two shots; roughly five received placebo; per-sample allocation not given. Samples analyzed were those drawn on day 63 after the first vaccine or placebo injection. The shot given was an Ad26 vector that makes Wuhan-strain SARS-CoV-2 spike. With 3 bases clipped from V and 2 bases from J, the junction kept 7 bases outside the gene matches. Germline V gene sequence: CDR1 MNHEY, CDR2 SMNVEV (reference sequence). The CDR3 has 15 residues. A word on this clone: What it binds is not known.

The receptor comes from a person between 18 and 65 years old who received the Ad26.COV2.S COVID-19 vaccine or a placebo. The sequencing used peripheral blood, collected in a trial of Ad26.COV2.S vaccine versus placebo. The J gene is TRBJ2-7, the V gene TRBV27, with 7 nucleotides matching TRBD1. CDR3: CASSLGPGQTYEQYF. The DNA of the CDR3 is TGTGCCAGCAGTTTGGGACCGGGACAGACCTACGAGCAGTACTTC.